The clone carrying this T cell receptor beta chain came up a few times. The antigen remains unidentified. The sample originates from a study of T cell responses to AZD1222 COVID-19 vaccine. TCRdb keeps only in-frame clones here, not all; method: immunoSEQ multiplex PCR. The top ten hold 7.5% to 8% of the sample, which has tens of thousands of clones, about 88% seen once. Study observations and caveats: A mostly white British donor set with more females was recruited, and clonal diversity was possibly underestimated.

The V gene's germline CDR1 is SGHAT and CDR2 FQNNGV. V lost 3 bases, J lost 4 bases, and 10 bases lay in between. The CDR3 loop spans 15 amino acids. Material: peripheral blood, obtained 28 days after the second AZD1222 dose. This TCR came from an adult who received the AZD1222 COVID-19 vaccine. The chain joins TRBV11-2 to TRBJ1-6, with D hard to call. CDR3 protein: CASSFLSPYNSPLHF. The CDR3 coding sequence is TGTGCCAGCAGCTTCCTCAGCCCATATAATTCACCCCTCCACTTT.